A single sample is the source of the 27 T cell receptor beta chains below, sequenced in a study of blood T cell repertoires in COVID-19. Libraries were prepared by immunoSEQ multiplex PCR; TCRdb keeps only in-frame clonotypes and omits some of them. The sample has some 320,000 clones; approximately 88% are singletons. The material sequenced was peripheral blood. These receptors originate from a woman in her 30s who had recovered from COVID-19.

This clone came up a few times. The genes are TRBV5-1 and TRBJ2-2; 7 positions agree with TRBD1. This CDR3 spans 15 amino acids. Germline lookup yields CDR1 SGHRS and CDR2 YFSETQ. V shed 2 bases and J 6 bases; nucleotides not matched to a gene: 7. The CDR3 reads CASSFTDRVAGELFF. CDR3 DNA: TGCGCCAGCAGCTTCACCGACAGGGTGGCCGGGGAGCTGTTTTTT.

J is TRBJ1-5 and V is TRBV29-1, with 8 bases aligning to TRBD1. The V segment lost 4 bases and the J segment 2 bases; nucleotides outside the gene matches: 7. CDR1 and CDR2 from the germline V gene are SQVTM and ANQGSEA. The CDR3 is 15 residues long. CDR3 coding DNA: TGCAGCGTTGTTACAGGGGGTGCGGGCAATCAGCCCCAGCATTTT. Protein sequence: CSVVTGGAGNQPQHF.

This rearrangement joins TRBV6-2 or TRBV6-3 to TRBJ1-2, with D possibly being TRBD1 (5 bases). Germline V gene lookup returns CDR1 MNHEY and CDR2 SVGEGT. Trimming cost V 2 bases and J 7 bases, with 14 bases left between them. The CDR3 loop spans 14 amino acids. This chain's CDR3 is CASSYKGIPLGYTF. CDR3 bases: TGTGCCAGCAGTTACAAGGGGATCCCCCTTGGCTACACCTTC.

The chain couples TRBV24-1 to TRBJ2-3; 10 positions agree with TRBD2. V was clipped by 9 bases and J by 4 bases; unmatched bases: 6. This CDR3 has 14 amino acids. CDR1 KGHDR and CDR2 SFDVKD come from the germline V gene. The CDR3 DNA is TGTGCCACCGCGCTAGCGGGGGTGGCAGATACGCAGTATTTT. It translates to CATALAGVADTQYF.

This chain links TRBV19 with TRBJ1-5; 7 nucleotides line up with TRBD1. The CDR3 sequence is 13 residues long. CDR1 is LNHDA and CDR2 is SQIVND in the germline V gene (reference sequence). Unmatched junction bases numbered 5, after V lost 7 bases and J lost 5 bases. Here the CDR3 reads CASNPDRDQPQHF. DNA of the CDR3: TGTGCCAGTAATCCCGACAGGGATCAGCCCCAGCATTTT. The whole variable domain, remainder taken from reference TRBV19 and TRBJ1-5, is DGGITQSPKYLFRKEGQNVTLSCEQNLNHDAMYWYRQDPGQGLRLIYYSQIVNDFQKGDIAEGYSVSREKKESFPLTVTSAQKNPTAFYLCASNPDRDQPQHFGDGTRLSIL.

The CDR3 DNA reads TGTGCCAGCAGCTTAGAGACAGGGGACTACGAGCAGTACTTC. Protein sequence: CASSLETGDYEQYF. This sequence joins TRBV7-9 and TRBJ2-7, with 8 bases aligning to TRBD1. Trimming at V came to 1 base and at J to 3 bases, leaving 2 bases not matched to a gene. The CDR3 is 14 residues long. The germline CDR1 and CDR2 sequences are SEHNR and FQNEAQ (reference sequence).

The chain has TRBV28 and TRBJ2-1; tentative D call: TRBD2 (6 bases). The germline V gene has CDR1 MDHEN and CDR2 SYDVKM. V was pared by 5 bases and J by 5 bases, with 10 bases between. This CDR3 has 13 amino acids. In DNA, the CDR3 is TGTGCCAGCAGTGGCGGGACTCACAATGAGCAGTTCTTC. Its translation: CASSGGTHNEQFF.

The chain links TRBV2 to TRBJ1-2; D remains ambiguous. V lost 5 bases and J lost 0, with 28 bases in between. CDR1 SNHLY and CDR2 FYNNEI come from the germline V gene. This CDR3 is 20 amino acids long. The chain's CDR3 is CASSRGDIGNLYLTNYGYTF. CDR3 sequence (DNA): TGTGCCAGCAGTCGGGGAGACATTGGAAACCTGTATCTCACTAACTATGGCTACACCTTC.

This rearrangement joins TRBV6-6 to TRBJ2-1; perhaps TRBD1 as D (5 bases). The CDR3 loop spans 13 amino acids. V lost 6 bases and J 9 bases, leaving 15 bases between the germline ends. Germline CDR1 and CDR2: MNHNY and SVGAGI (reference sequence). CDR3 coding DNA: TGTGCCAGCAGGAAGGACGCCGACAGTGAGCAGTTCTTC. Protein product: CASRKDADSEQFF.

This rearrangement joins TRBV7-2 to TRBJ1-2; D remains unclear. The germline V gene has CDR1 SGHTA and CDR2 FQGNSA. The CDR3 is 13 amino acids. Trimming removed 6 bases at V and 5 bases at J, with 13 bases between. The CDR3 nucleotides are TGTGCCAGCAGTCCTAACTTAGTTTATGGCTACACCTTC. It specifies CASSPNLVYGYTF.

CDR3 sequence: CASSAYSGGLRYEQYF. CDR3 coding DNA: TGTGCCAGCAGCGCGTATAGCGGGGGGCTTAGGTACGAGCAGTACTTC. This chain links TRBV9 with TRBJ2-7, with 10 bases matching TRBD2. V shed 3 bases and J 4 bases; nucleotides not matched to a gene: 10. The CDR3 runs to 16 residues. In germline, CDR1 is SGDLS, CDR2 YYNGEE.

A single count supports this clone. The chain links TRBV5-5 to TRBJ2-1, with D tentatively TRBD2 (5 bases). The CDR3 extends over 13 amino acids. Trimming took off 6 bases at V and 9 bases at J, with 16 bases between the two ends. Germline CDR1 is SGHKS and CDR2 is YYEKEE (reference sequence). The DNA of the CDR3 is TGTGCCAGCACCTCCTTCGGGGATGGTGAGCAGTTCTTC. Translation gives CASTSFGDGEQFF.

The chain joins TRBV27 to TRBJ1-5; D ambiguous. Germline V gives CDR1 MNHEY, CDR2 SMNVEV (reference sequence). Trimming cost V 3 bases and J 2 bases, with 20 bases left between them. The length of the CDR3 is 18 residues. Here the CDR3 reads CASSFIAGGGPGNQPQHF. DNA of the CDR3: TGTGCCAGCAGTTTTATAGCGGGTGGAGGGCCTGGCAATCAGCCCCAGCATTTT.

This chain joins TRBV28 and TRBJ2-7; the D gene is possibly TRBD1 (6 bases). Looked up from germline, CDR1 is MDHEN and CDR2 is SYDVKM. Trimming removed 7 bases from V and 4 bases from J, with 14 bases in between. The CDR3 is 13 residues long. In DNA, the CDR3 is TGTGCCAGCACCGGGACAAGAAAATACGAGCAGTACTTC. Protein sequence: CASTGTRKYEQYF.

This chain uses TRBV5-1 with TRBJ2-7; TRBD1 is a possible D gene (6 bases). Germline CDR1 and CDR2: SGHRS and YFSETQ. The CDR3 consists of 15 residues. V gave up 1 base and J gave up 2 bases, with 13 bases separating them. CDR3 residues: CASSLRQAPTYEQYF. CDR3 bases: TGCGCCAGCAGCTTGAGACAGGCCCCAACCTACGAGCAGTACTTC.

The chain combines TRBV15 with TRBJ1-6, with D maybe TRBD1 (5 bases). In germline, CDR1 is LNHNV, CDR2 YYDKDF (reference sequence). The CDR3 is made up of 14 amino acids. Trimming took 4 bases from V and 7 from J, leaving 11 bases between them. The CDR3 loop is CATSIAWGNSPLHF. The CDR3 DNA sequence: TGTGCCACCAGCATTGCGTGGGGCAATTCACCCCTCCACTTT.

The V gene is TRBV27, the J gene TRBJ1-6; no firm D call. Germline V CDR1 and CDR2: MNHEY, SMNVEV (reference sequence). V lost 5 bases and J lost 6, with 26 bases in between. This CDR3 has 19 amino acids. In DNA form, the CDR3 reads TGTGCCAGCAGTCCCTCAGCCCCCACGGGTTATCTGCGTAATTCACCCCTCCACTTT. Protein product: CASSPSAPTGYLRNSPLHF.

This chain connects TRBV19 to TRBJ1-1; 7 nucleotides align to TRBD1. Losses at the gene ends were 7 bases for V and 0 bases for J; bases not matched to a gene: 5. Per germline, CDR1 LNHDA and CDR2 SQIVND (reference sequence). The length of the CDR3 is 14 residues. CDR3: CASTRDRMNTEAFF. The CDR3 nucleotides are TGTGCCAGTACACGGGACAGAATGAACACTGAAGCTTTCTTT. Supplemented by reference TRBV19 and TRBJ1-1, the full variable domain reads DGGITQSPKYLFRKEGQNVTLSCEQNLNHDAMYWYRQDPGQGLRLIYYSQIVNDFQKGDIAEGYSVSREKKESFPLTVTSAQKNPTAFYLCASTRDRMNTEAFFGQGTRLTVV.

This chain links TRBV14 with TRBJ1-1, with no clear D. V was shortened by 2 bases and J by 5 bases, with 15 bases between the two germline ends. The CDR3 has 15 residues. CDR1 and CDR2 from the germline V gene are SGHDN and FVKESK. The CDR3 is CASSQSRTGRTEAFF. For the CDR3, the DNA is TGTGCCAGCAGCCAAAGCCGGACGGGAAGGACTGAAGCTTTCTTT.

The chain has TRBV5-1 and TRBJ1-2, with 9 bases identical to TRBD1. The CDR3 sequence is 13 residues long. Germline lookup yields CDR1 SGHRS and CDR2 YFSETQ. After removal of 3 bases from V and 6 bases from J, the junction contained 3 bases not matched to a gene. The CDR3, as DNA: TGCGCCAGCAGCTCGGGACAGGGTGATGGCTACACCTTC. It yields the protein CASSSGQGDGYTF.

J is TRBJ2-7 and V is TRBV9; D is unresolved. This CDR3 has 11 residues. Looked up from germline, CDR1 is SGDLS and CDR2 is YYNGEE. V was cut by 2 bases and J by 4 bases, with 4 bases left in between. The CDR3 spells CASSVRYEQYF. The CDR3 DNA sequence: TGTGCCAGCAGCGTGAGGTACGAGCAGTACTTC. Filled out from reference TRBV9 and TRBJ2-7, the complete variable domain reads DSGVTQTPKHLITATGQRVTLRCSPRSGDLSVYWYQQSLDQGLQFLIQYYNGEERAKGNILERFSAQQFPDLHSELNLSSLELGDSALYFCASSVRYEQYFGPGTRLTVT.

The table lists this clone with a count of one. The gene calls are TRBV6-5 and TRBJ1-2; D perhaps matches TRBD1 (6 bases). Per the germline V gene, CDR1 is MNHEY and CDR2 is SVGAGI. The CDR3 length is 15 residues. Deletions cut 0 bases from V and 0 bases from J, with 8 bases between. The CDR3 DNA reads as TGTGCCAGCAGTTACTCTTGGACAGCTAACTATGGCTACACCTTC. Translated, it gives CASSYSWTANYGYTF.

The V call is TRBV10-1, the J call TRBJ2-1, with 14 bases lining up with TRBD2. Germline values: CDR1 WNHNN, CDR2 SYGVQD (reference sequence). CDR3 length equals 19 residues. The ends lost 8 bases at V and 6 bases at J; junction bases unmatched: 18. The CDR3 DNA reads as TGCGCCAGCCATTCGAGATTGACTAGCGGGGGGGCCTCGTGCAATGAGCAGTTCTTC. It codes for CASHSRLTSGGASCNEQFF.

V is TRBV29-1 and J is TRBJ1-5; D gene ambiguous. The CDR3 is 13 amino acids. From germline, CDR1 is SQVTM and CDR2 ANQGSEA. Trimming left V 3 bases short and J 0 bases short, with 6 bases between. DNA of the CDR3: TGCAGCGTTGAGTTTAATAGCAATCAGCCCCAGCATTTT. This codes for CSVEFNSNQPQHF. Complete variable domain (other parts from reference TRBV29-1 and TRBJ1-5): SAVISQKPSRDICQRGTSLTIQCQVDSQVTMMFWYRQQPGQSLTLIATANQGSEATYESGFVIDKFPISRPNLTFSTLTVSNMSPEDSSIYLCSVEFNSNQPQHFGDGTRLSIL.

This chain connects TRBV7-9 to TRBJ2-7, with 7 bases lining up with TRBD2. This CDR3 has 15 residues. V shed 1 base, J shed 3 bases, and the junction held 6 bases outside the gene matches. Looked up from germline, CDR1 is SEHNR and CDR2 is FQNEAQ (reference sequence). The CDR3 sequence is CASSLEASGDYEQYF. The CDR3, as DNA: TGTGCCAGCAGCTTAGAGGCTAGCGGAGACTACGAGCAGTACTTC.

This clone was counted only a few times. The rearrangement links TRBV3-1 (or the pseudogene TRBV3-2) to TRBJ2-7; 7 positions match TRBD2. V was clipped by 1 base and J by 7 bases; unmatched bases: 7. The CDR3 has 14 amino acids. Germline V gene lookup returns CDR1 LGHDT and CDR2 YNNKEL (reference sequence). The CDR3 region is CASSQGGGFEEQYF. CDR3 DNA sequence: TGTGCCAGCAGCCAAGGGGGGGGTTTCGAAGAGCAGTACTTC.

This clone came up once. The chain uses TRBV19 and TRBJ1-6; 11 bases match TRBD1. Germline trimming cut 5 bases from V and 6 bases from J; bases unmatched to any gene: 3. This CDR3 comprises 15 residues. Germline CDR1 and CDR2: LNHDA and SQIVND (reference sequence). CDR3 loop: CASSRTGGVNSPLHF. The CDR3 DNA reads as TGTGCCAGTAGTCGGACAGGGGGCGTTAATTCACCCCTCCACTTT. The full variable domain, rest sourced from reference TRBV19 and TRBJ1-6, is DGGITQSPKYLFRKEGQNVTLSCEQNLNHDAMYWYRQDPGQGLRLIYYSQIVNDFQKGDIAEGYSVSREKKESFPLTVTSAQKNPTAFYLCASSRTGGVNSPLHFGNGTRLTVT.